These T cell receptor beta chains were read from a single sample in a study of T cells in Graves' hyperthyroidism and ophthalmopathy. TCRdb called the multiplex PCR reads again in MiXCR, with one record for every CDR3 protein. The sample consists of more than 500,000 distinct CDR3 sequences, around 13% of them appearing once. The sequenced material came from blood. These receptors were obtained from a woman aged 35 to 49 with Graves' hyperthyroidism. Both conserved end residues are part of each CDR3. The D gene is left open where the match is weak. Size is stated for part of the rows, as once, few or many counts, or as a class when the clone is expanded.

>15|TRBV27|-|TRBJ2-5|TRBD1
TGTGCCAGCAGTCCGGACAGGGGGAATATGGTTGCCCAGTACTTC
CASSPDRGNMVAQYF
>14|TRBV15|many|TRBJ2-1|TRBD2
TGTGCCACCAGCAGAGAGGGAGGGTACAATGAGCAGTTCTTC
CATSREGGYNEQFF
>14|TRBV18|-|TRBJ2-1|-
TGTGCCAGCTCACCTTTCGATGAATACAATGAGCAGTTCTTC
CASSPFDEYNEQFF
>14|TRBV9|few|TRBJ2-7|-
TGTGCCAGCAGCCCCTCCGAGAACCTCTACGAGCAGTACTTC
CASSPSENLYEQYF
>11|TRBV6-5|-|TRBJ1-2|-
TGTGCCAGCACCGTAGGGCAGTACTACACCTTC
CASTVGQYYTF
>16|TRBV2|few|TRBJ1-6|-
TGTGCCAGCAGTGAAGTGTGGTTTCGTGATAATTCACCCCTCCACTTT
CASSEVWFRDNSPLHF
>14|TRBV5-1|many|TRBJ2-2|-
TGCGCCAGCAGCCAGGTCCCGAACACCGGGGAGCTGTTTTTT
CASSQVPNTGELFF
>17|TRBV7-9|few|TRBJ1-5|-
TGTGCCAGCAGCTTAGAGATGGGGGGAAAGGGCAATCAGCCCCAGCATTTT
CASSLEMGGKGNQPQHF
>15|TRBV24-1|-|TRBJ2-3|-
TGTGCCACCAGCCAAGCCGGGACTAGCACAGATACGCAGTATTTT
CATSQAGTSTDTQYF
>16|TRBV12-3/TRBV12-4|many|TRBJ1-2|-
TGTGCCAGCAGCACATCAGGAGGGATATTTCCCTATGGCTACACCTTC
CASSTSGGIFPYGYTF
>13|TRBV3-1|few|TRBJ1-6|-
TGTGCCAGCAGAGATTCAGGGTATTCACCCCTCCACTTT
CASRDSGYSPLHF
>17|TRBV18|-|TRBJ2-7|-
TGTGCCAGCTCGCCCCTACACGAAGGGGATTTCTCCCACGAGCAGTACTTC
CASSPLHEGDFSHEQYF
>15|TRBV19|few|TRBJ2-1|TRBD2
TGTGCCAGTACCCCTAGCGGGAGGGCCTTGAGTGAGCAGTTCTTC
CASTPSGRALSEQFF
>19|TRBV9|few|TRBJ2-1|TRBD2
TGTGCCAGCAGCCCCCGACTAGCGGGCCGGACTAGCTCCTACAATGAGCAGTTCTTC
CASSPRLAGRTSSYNEQFF
>15|TRBV28|many|TRBJ2-7|-
TGTGCCAGCAGTTCCCCCAGGGAACTCTCCTACGAGCAGTACTTC
CASSSPRELSYEQYF
>16|TRBV28|many|TRBJ1-4|TRBD1
TGTGCCAGCATCCCCTCACCTGGGACAGCGGGGGAAAAACTGTTTTTT
CASIPSPGTAGEKLFF
>15|TRBV11-2|few|TRBJ2-5|TRBD2
TGTGCCAGCAGCAAGACTAGCGGGGGGGGGGAGACCCAGTACTTC
CASSKTSGGGETQYF
>14|TRBV2|many|TRBJ2-3|-
TGTGCCAGCATGGGGATGGGGGTGCCGTATACGCAGTATTTT
CASMGMGVPYTQYF